Sequencing of this T cell receptor (beta chain) was carried out in a study of CD8 T cells in Susac syndrome. This CDR3 has 13 residues. Per germline, CDR1 GTSNPN and CDR2 SVGIG (reference sequence). The V gene lost 3 bases and the J gene lost 0 bases, with 6 bases spanning the gap. The authors reverse transcribed roughly 0.5 to 1 ug RNA with random hexamers. In TCRdb, the immunoSEQ multiplex PCR reads were re-called with MiXCR into one record per CDR3 protein. The table shows about 200,000 distinct CDR3 sequences, with 85% to 95% occurring only once. The clonotype originates from a human donor with multiple sclerosis. The specimen sequenced was CD4+ T cells from PBMCs. The chain links TRBV30 to TRBJ1-5; D call uncertain. The CDR3 loop reads CAWRSDSNQPQHF. CDR3 DNA: TGTGCCTGGAGGTCGGATAGCAATCAGCCCCAGCATTTT.